The 10 T cell receptor beta chains in this list originate from one sample, sequenced in a study. TCRdb re-called the RT-PCR reads through MiXCR, storing one row per CDR3 protein. The sample consists of about 700,000 distinct CDR3 sequences, about 14% of them appearing once. The sample consisted of memory CD4+ T cells from blood. The receptors come from a female donor in good health, serving as a healthy control.

The chain uses TRBV6-1 and TRBJ2-7; D gene ambiguous. CDR1 and CDR2 (germline): MNHNS, SASEGT. The CDR3 is 13 amino acids. Trimming shortened V by 8 bases and J by 2 bases, and 13 bases separated the two germline ends. CDR3 DNA sequence: TGTGCCAGCCAAGTATCGACCCCCTACGAGCAGTACTTC. Protein: CASQVSTPYEQYF.

This clonotype was recorded many times. This sequence joins TRBV7-9 and TRBJ1-2; TRBD1 aligns across 7 bases. CDR3 length: 15 amino acids. Germline CDR1 reads SEHNR; CDR2 reads FQNEAQ (reference sequence). Trimming cost V 11 bases and J 4 bases; bases outside gene matches: 16. CDR3 in amino acids: CASPSVKDRVYGYTF. CDR3 nucleotide sequence: TGTGCCTCTCCGAGTGTGAAAGACAGGGTCTATGGCTACACCTTC.

Many counts were recorded for this clonotype. This chain connects TRBV10-3 to TRBJ2-7; unclear D gene. The CDR3 length is 11 residues. Trimming removed 1 base at V and 3 bases at J, with 1 base between. Per germline, CDR1 ENHRY and CDR2 SYGVKD. The CDR3, as DNA: TGTGCCATCAGTGAGTACTACGAGCAGTACTTC. Translating gives CAISEYYEQYF.

The rearrangement links TRBV6-5 to TRBJ1-5; a weak D match, TRBD1 (5 bases). Trimming removed 0 bases at V and 4 bases at J, with 10 bases between. The CDR3 covers 15 residues. From germline, CDR1 is MNHEY and CDR2 SVGAGI. CDR3 residues: CASSYSGGSNQPQHF. The CDR3 nucleotides read TGTGCCAGCAGTTACTCGGGGGGGAGTAATCAGCCCCAGCATTTT.

V and J are TRBV6-5 and TRBJ1-3; TRBD1 is a possible D gene (5 bases). The V and J ends lost 5 bases and 0 bases respectively, with 14 bases between them. The CDR3 extends over 16 amino acids. In germline, CDR1 is MNHEY, CDR2 SVGAGI. This chain's CDR3 is CASSRGAGGSGNTIYF. The CDR3 nucleotides are TGTGCCAGCAGTCGCGGGGCAGGCGGCTCTGGAAACACCATATATTTT.

The sample holds many counts of this clonotype. This sequence joins TRBV10-3 and TRBJ2-1; a possible D gene is TRBD2 (5 bases). V lost 3 bases to trimming and J lost 0 bases, with 15 bases between them. This CDR3 is built from 17 residues. Germline CDR1 is ENHRY and CDR2 is SYGVKD. In DNA form, the CDR3 reads TGTGCCATCAGTGATACGAGCGGCATAAGCTCCTACAATGAGCAGTTCTTC. This sequence encodes CAISDTSGISSYNEQFF.

This clonotype was seen more than once but under ten times. The chain carries TRBV20-1 and TRBJ1-2; D remains ambiguous. V was pared by 5 bases and J by 8 bases, with 12 bases between. The V gene's germline CDR1 is DFQATT and CDR2 SNEGSKA (reference sequence). The CDR3 is made up of 11 amino acids. For the CDR3, the DNA is TGCAGTGCTGCCCCTGGGGTAGGCTACACCTTC. Translated: CSAAPGVGYTF.

V and J are TRBV6-2 or TRBV6-3 and TRBJ2-2; tentatively, D is TRBD1 or TRBD2 (5 bases each). The CDR3 totals 15 residues. From germline, CDR1 is MNHEY and CDR2 SVGEGT. V gave up 5 bases and J gave up 3 bases, with 13 bases separating them. The CDR3 DNA is TGTGCCAGCAGTATCACCGGGACGCACACCGGGGAGCTGTTTTTT. Amino acids: CASSITGTHTGELFF.

The V gene is TRBV5-1, the J gene TRBJ2-3; a weak D match, TRBD1 (5 bases). CDR1 is SGHRS, CDR2 YFSETQ, per germline. V was pared by 7 bases and J by 5 bases, with 23 bases between. This CDR3 spans 16 amino acids. The CDR3 bases are TGCGCCAGCGCGGACACACCGGGTGGGTCAGGAGATACGCAGTATTTT. It yields the protein CASADTPGGSGDTQYF.

This clonotype was counted ten times or more. The chain couples TRBV20-1 to TRBJ2-5; maybe TRBD2 (6 bases). The CDR3 length is 10 residues. CDR1 is DFQATT, CDR2 SNEGSKA, per germline (reference sequence). Deletions cut 6 bases from V and 9 bases from J, with 11 bases between. The CDR3 loop reads CSAGPGAQYF. The CDR3 region has the DNA TGCAGTGCGGGCCCGGGGGCCCAGTACTTC.